A single T cell receptor beta chain is shown here with its context. Antigen unknown. Treatment reported: roughly 11-day PBMC culture with coronavirus spike peptide pools or control peptides (ViraFEST assay). During the years 2011-2018, before the COVID-19 pandemic, the unexposed donor's CD4+ T cells were collected. With peptide pools, ViraFEST first expanded antigen-specific T cells and afterwards sequenced their TCRs. Per-well cultures of around 2 million PBMCs received 8 to 10 IU/ml IL-2 and 10 ug/ml peptide pools. Negative selection separated CD4+ T cells from 10-day cultures. The data derive from a study of vaccination and CD4 T cells after COVID-19. At the level of the study: Researchers treated cells with overlapping spike peptides taken from SARS-CoV-2, HCoV-NL63, HCoV-OC43 and HCoV-229E.

The Oncomine TCR Beta short-read assay sequenced DNA from cultured CD4+ T cells. From CD4+ T cells that had been cultured, genomic DNA was extracted. TCRdb analysed the PCR reads with MiXCR anew, one entry per CDR3 protein. The table has around 7,200 distinct CDR3 sequences, more than 25% seen once; the top ten hold roughly 13%. Trimming at V came to 7 bases and at J to 2 bases, leaving 5 bases not matched to a gene. From germline, CDR1 is SGHTA and CDR2 FQGNSA. This CDR3 is 15 amino acids long. Sequenced: CD4+ T cells from blood, cultured in vitro. The chain links TRBV7-2 to TRBJ2-3; 11 nucleotides line up with TRBD2. The clonotype was recovered from a human donor in good health. The CDR3 region has the DNA TGTGCCAGCACCAGACTAGCGGGACCCACAGATACGCAGTATTTT. The encoded protein is CASTRLAGPTDTQYF.